Shown below are 15 T cell receptor beta chains from a single sample sequenced in a study of blood T cells in healthy people across ages. It was with a sample-barcoded 5' primer and a J-beta primer mix that a second PCR of roughly 6 to 11 cycles was run. TCRdb reprocessed the 5' RACE reads with MiXCR, giving one entry per CDR3 protein. The data show roughly 1.6 million distinct CDR3 sequences, about 35% seen once. Material for sequencing was blood. These receptors all stem from a woman younger than 45 in good health.

This clonotype was seen a handful of times. This chain uses TRBV7-9 with TRBJ2-7; D is perhaps TRBD2 (5 bases). Germline CDR1 SEHNR, CDR2 FQNEAQ (reference sequence). The CDR3 length is 16 residues. Trimming cost V 2 bases and J 5 bases, with 19 bases left between them. The CDR3 is CASSLLGLPGSHEQYF. CDR3 bases: TGTGCCAGCAGCTTATTAGGACTCCCGGGGAGCCACGAGCAGTACTTC.

On this clonotype: At one end the junction does not follow the germline gene, possibly because of a read error. The chain uses TRBV20-1 and TRBJ2-5; 9 nucleotides line up with TRBD2. The J call may be wrong; the DNA end is better matched by TRBJ2-7. CDR1 is DFQATT and CDR2 is SNEGSKA in the germline V gene (reference sequence). The length of the CDR3 is 16 residues. The CDR3 DNA reads TGCAGCGCTAGAGGGGTAGGGGGTAGCGGGAGATACGAGCAGTACTTC. It specifies CSARGVGGSGRYEQYF.

The table lists this clonotype with many counts. The chain joins TRBV29-1 to TRBJ2-1; weak D call: TRBD2 (5 bases). This CDR3 has 14 amino acids. CDR1 is SQVTM and CDR2 is ANQGSEA in the germline V gene. V was pared by 2 bases and J by 8 bases, with 16 bases between. The CDR3 here is CSVERTPEVDEQFF. CDR3 nucleotide sequence: TGCAGCGTTGAACGTACCCCGGAGGTGGATGAGCAGTTCTTC.

As to this clonotype: The junction does not match germline at one end; this may be a read error. This sequence joins TRBV15 and TRBJ2-1; 7 bases are shared with TRBD1. CDR1 is LNHNV and CDR2 is YYDKDF in the germline V gene (reference sequence). This CDR3 spans 15 amino acids. The CDR3 protein is CATSRDRVTDNEQFF. The CDR3 nucleotides read TGTGCCACCAGCCGAGACAGGGTGACGGACAATGAGCAGTTCTTC.

The chain has TRBV7-7 and TRBJ2-4, with TRBD2 matching over 10 bases. Germline assignment: CDR1 SSHAT and CDR2 FNYEAQ (reference sequence). The V segment lost 6 bases and the J segment 13 bases; nucleotides outside the gene matches: 18. CDR3 length: 16 amino acids. The CDR3 loop reads CASSLASGGPTNEQYF. DNA for the CDR3: TGTGCCAGCAGTCTTGCTAGCGGGGGCCCTACAAATGAGCAGTACTTC.

V is TRBV4-1 and J is TRBJ2-3, with D maybe TRBD2 (7 bases). This CDR3 has 14 residues. CDR1 MGHRA and CDR2 YSYEKL come from the germline V gene. V was clipped by 3 bases and J by 8 bases, with 15 bases between them. The CDR3 protein is CASSQPGRGRTQYF. DNA for the CDR3: TGCGCCAGCAGCCAGCCCGGGCGGGGGCGTACGCAGTATTTT.

The rearrangement uses TRBV12-3 or TRBV12-4 and TRBJ1-2, with D unresolved. Trimming took off 7 bases at V and 3 bases at J, with 12 bases between the two ends. The CDR3 spans 13 residues. DNA of the CDR3: TGTGCCAGCACCATACAGCCCTACTATGGCTACACCTTC. It translates to CASTIQPYYGYTF.

This chain uses TRBV3-1 with TRBJ2-7; D might be TRBD2 (5 bases). CDR1 is LGHDT and CDR2 is YNNKEL in the germline V gene (reference sequence). V dropped 0 bases and J dropped 2 bases, with 14 bases sitting between them. CDR3 length equals 16 residues. The CDR3 here is CASSQELASRAYEQYF. The DNA for the CDR3 is TGTGCCAGCAGCCAAGAGTTGGCTAGCCGAGCCTACGAGCAGTACTTC.

This clonotype was seen a handful of times. This chain connects TRBV12-3 or TRBV12-4 to TRBJ1-5, with no clear D. Trimming left V 6 bases short and J 10 bases short, with 13 bases between. This CDR3 contains 12 residues. The CDR3 DNA sequence: TGTGCCAGCAGCCTAATCCGGGGACCCCAGCATTTT. Its translation is CASSLIRGPQHF.

This clonotype was found many times. The chain is built from TRBV7-3 and TRBJ2-3, with D tentatively TRBD1 or TRBD2 (5 bases each). V was clipped by 2 bases and J by 1 base, with 13 bases between them. CDR3 length: 16 residues. Germline loops: CDR1 SGHTA, CDR2 FQGTGA. The CDR3 spells CASSLGGRVGTDTQYF. The DNA for the CDR3 is TGTGCCAGCAGCTTAGGGGGAAGAGTCGGCACAGATACGCAGTATTTT.

J is TRBJ2-1 and V is TRBV9; D is unresolved. The CDR3 contains 13 residues. V lost 0 bases and J lost 10, with 11 bases in between. Germline V gene sequence: CDR1 SGDLS, CDR2 YYNGEE. CDR3 loop: CASSVDPNGEQFF. CDR3 DNA: TGTGCCAGCAGCGTAGACCCCAACGGGGAGCAGTTCTTC.

The chain joins TRBV20-1 to TRBJ2-1; TRBD1 agrees at 7 bases. The closer fit of TRBJ2-7 to the DNA end suggests the J call may be wrong. This CDR3 spans 15 amino acids. The germline V gene encodes CDR1 DFQATT and CDR2 SNEGSKA (reference sequence). Written as DNA, the CDR3 is TGCAGTGCTGGAGGAATAAGACAGGGACCCTACGAGCAGTACTTC. Its protein product is CSAGGIRQGPYEQYF.

This clonotype showed up many times. V usage is TRBV20-1 and J usage is TRBJ2-7; 8 bases fit TRBD1. V shed 2 bases, J shed 7 bases, and the junction held 4 bases outside the gene matches. CDR1 and CDR2 from the germline V gene are DFQATT and SNEGSKA (reference sequence). This CDR3 has 12 amino acids. CDR3 amino acids: CSARRTGGEQYF. The CDR3 DNA reads TGCAGTGCTAGACGTACAGGGGGTGAGCAGTACTTC.

This clonotype was seen many times. The chain combines TRBV5-1 with TRBJ2-1, with TRBD1 matching 11 bases. The V and J ends lost 4 bases and 7 bases, in that order; junction bases with no gene match: 10. Germline assignment: CDR1 SGHRS and CDR2 YFSETQ. The CDR3 spans 16 residues. CDR3 residues: CASSRTGTGGLNEQFF. The CDR3, as DNA: TGCGCCAGCAGCCGGACCGGGACAGGGGGATTAAATGAGCAGTTCTTC.

This clonotype was recorded a few times. The rearrangement joins TRBV20-1 to TRBJ2-7; TRBD1 matches at 12 bases. This CDR3 contains 13 residues. Germline loops: CDR1 DFQATT, CDR2 SNEGSKA (reference sequence). With 5 bases clipped from V and 6 bases from J, the junction kept 5 bases outside the gene matches. CDR3 protein: CSALGQGAVEQYF. In DNA form, the CDR3 reads TGCAGTGCTTTGGGACAGGGGGCTGTCGAGCAGTACTTC.